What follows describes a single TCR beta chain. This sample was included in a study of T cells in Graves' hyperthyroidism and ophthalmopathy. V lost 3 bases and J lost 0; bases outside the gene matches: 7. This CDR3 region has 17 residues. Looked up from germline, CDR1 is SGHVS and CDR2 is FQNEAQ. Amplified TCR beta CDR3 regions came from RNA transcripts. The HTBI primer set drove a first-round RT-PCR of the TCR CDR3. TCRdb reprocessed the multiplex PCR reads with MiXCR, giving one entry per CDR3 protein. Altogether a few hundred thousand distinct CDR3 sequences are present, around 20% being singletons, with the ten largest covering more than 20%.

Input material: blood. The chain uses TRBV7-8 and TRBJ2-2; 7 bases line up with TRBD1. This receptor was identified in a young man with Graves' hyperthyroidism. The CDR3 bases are TGTGCCAGCAGCTTTCTTACGCAGGGGGCGAACACCGGGGAGCTGTTTTTT. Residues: CASSFLTQGANTGELFF.